The TCR beta chain under discussion was sequenced for a study of B cell selection in AIRE deficiency. TCRdb keeps only in-frame clones here, not all; method: immunoSEQ multiplex PCR. Here the sample spans 20,000 to 25,000 clones, about 97% being singletons. The sorted conventional CD4 T cells were gated as CD4+CD127+. The CDR3 consists of 15 residues. V lost 2 bases and J lost 2; bases outside the gene matches: 5. Germline CDR1 reads ENHRY; CDR2 reads SYGVKD. The clonotype comes from a human donor with AIRE deficiency. The J gene is TRBJ2-7, the V gene TRBV10-3; 8 bases fit TRBD1. Sequencing was done on a sample of conventional CD4+ T cells sorted from PBMCs. CDR3 protein: CAISEQTGEPYEQYF. As DNA, the CDR3 is TGTGCCATCAGTGAGCAGACAGGGGAGCCCTACGAGCAGTACTTC.